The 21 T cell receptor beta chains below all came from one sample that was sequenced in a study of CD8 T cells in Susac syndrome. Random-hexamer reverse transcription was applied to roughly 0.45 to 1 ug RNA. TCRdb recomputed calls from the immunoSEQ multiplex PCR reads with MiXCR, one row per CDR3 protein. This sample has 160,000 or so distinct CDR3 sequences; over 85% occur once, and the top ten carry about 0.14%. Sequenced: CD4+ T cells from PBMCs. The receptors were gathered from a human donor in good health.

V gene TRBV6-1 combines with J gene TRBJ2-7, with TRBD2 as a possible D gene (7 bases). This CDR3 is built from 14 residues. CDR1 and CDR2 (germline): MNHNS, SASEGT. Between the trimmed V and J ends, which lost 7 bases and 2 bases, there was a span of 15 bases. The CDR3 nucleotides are TGTGCCAGCACCCATGGGGGGGGCCCCTACGAGCAGTACTTC. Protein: CASTHGGGPYEQYF.

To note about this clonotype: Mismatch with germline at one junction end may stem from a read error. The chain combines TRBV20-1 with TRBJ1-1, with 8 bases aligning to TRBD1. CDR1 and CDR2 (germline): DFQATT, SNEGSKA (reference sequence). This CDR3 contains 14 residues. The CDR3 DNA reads TGCAGTGCAAGAGACGGGACAGGCCCTAAGGGAGCTTTCTTT. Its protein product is CSARDGTGPKGAFF.

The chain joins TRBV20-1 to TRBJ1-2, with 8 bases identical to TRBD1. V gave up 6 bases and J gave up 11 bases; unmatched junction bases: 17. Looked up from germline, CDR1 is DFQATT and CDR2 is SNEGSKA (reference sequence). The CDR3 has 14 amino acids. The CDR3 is CSALEGQGANGYTF. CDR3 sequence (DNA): TGCAGTGCCCTAGAAGGACAGGGAGCAAACGGTTACACCTTC.

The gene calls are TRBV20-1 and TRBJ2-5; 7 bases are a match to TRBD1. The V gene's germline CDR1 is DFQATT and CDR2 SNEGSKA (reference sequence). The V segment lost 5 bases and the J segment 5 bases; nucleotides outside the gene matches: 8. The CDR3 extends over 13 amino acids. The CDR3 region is CSALTDRVETQYF. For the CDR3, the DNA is TGCAGTGCTCTCACCGACAGGGTGGAGACCCAGTACTTC.

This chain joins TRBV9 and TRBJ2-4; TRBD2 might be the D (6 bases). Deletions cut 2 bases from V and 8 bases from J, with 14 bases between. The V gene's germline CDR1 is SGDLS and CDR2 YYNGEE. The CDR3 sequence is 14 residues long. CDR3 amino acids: CASSVGRLGDIQYF. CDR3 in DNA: TGTGCCAGCAGCGTTGGGAGGCTCGGGGACATTCAGTACTTC. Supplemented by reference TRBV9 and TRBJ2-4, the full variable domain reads DSGVTQTPKHLITATGQRVTLRCSPRSGDLSVYWYQQSLDQGLQFLIQYYNGEERAKGNILERFSAQQFPDLHSELNLSSLELGDSALYFCASSVGRLGDIQYFGAGTRLSVL.

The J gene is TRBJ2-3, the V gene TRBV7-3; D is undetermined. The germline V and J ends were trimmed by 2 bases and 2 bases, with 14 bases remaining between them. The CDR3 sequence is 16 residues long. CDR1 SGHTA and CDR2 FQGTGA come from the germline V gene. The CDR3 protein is CASSLGPYKPTDTQYF. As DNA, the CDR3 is TGTGCCAGCAGCTTAGGGCCCTATAAACCCACAGATACGCAGTATTTT.

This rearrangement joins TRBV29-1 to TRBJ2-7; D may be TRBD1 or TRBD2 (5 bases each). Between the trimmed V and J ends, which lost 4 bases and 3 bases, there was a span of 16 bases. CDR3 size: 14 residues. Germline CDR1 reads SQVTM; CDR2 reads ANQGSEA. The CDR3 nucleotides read TGCAGCGTTGGACGGGACGGCCTCGACTACGAGCAGTACTTC. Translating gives CSVGRDGLDYEQYF.

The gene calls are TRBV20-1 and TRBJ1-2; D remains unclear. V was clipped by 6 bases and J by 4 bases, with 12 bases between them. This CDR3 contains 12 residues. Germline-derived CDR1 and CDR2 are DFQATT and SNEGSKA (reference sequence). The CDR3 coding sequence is TGCAGTGCGCTGGGAGAGGGCTATGGCTACACCTTC. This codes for CSALGEGYGYTF.

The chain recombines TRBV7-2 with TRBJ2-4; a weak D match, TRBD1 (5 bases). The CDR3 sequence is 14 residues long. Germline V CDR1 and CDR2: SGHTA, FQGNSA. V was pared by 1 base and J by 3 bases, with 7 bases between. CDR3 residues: CASSLGGSKNIQYF. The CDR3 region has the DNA TGTGCCAGCAGCTTAGGGGGCAGCAAAAACATTCAGTACTTC.

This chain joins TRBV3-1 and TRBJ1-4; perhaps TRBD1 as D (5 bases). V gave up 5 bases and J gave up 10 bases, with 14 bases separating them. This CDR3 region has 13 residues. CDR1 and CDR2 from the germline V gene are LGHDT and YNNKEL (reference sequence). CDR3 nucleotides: TGTGCCAGCAGCTTAGCCCGACAGACAAAACTGTTTTTT. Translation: CASSLARQTKLFF.

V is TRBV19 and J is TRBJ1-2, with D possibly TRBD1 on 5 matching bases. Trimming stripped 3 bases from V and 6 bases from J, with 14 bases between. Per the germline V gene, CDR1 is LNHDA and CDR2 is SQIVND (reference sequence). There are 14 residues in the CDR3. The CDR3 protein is CASSIGQGWDGYTF. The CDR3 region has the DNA TGTGCCAGTAGTATCGGCCAGGGATGGGATGGCTACACCTTC.

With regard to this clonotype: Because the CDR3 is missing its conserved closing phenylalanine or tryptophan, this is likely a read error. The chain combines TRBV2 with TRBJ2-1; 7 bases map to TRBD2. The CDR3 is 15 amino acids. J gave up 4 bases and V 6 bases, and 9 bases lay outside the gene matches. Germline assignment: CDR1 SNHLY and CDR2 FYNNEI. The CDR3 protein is CASRVGLGGYNEQFL. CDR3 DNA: TGTGCCAGCAGGGTCGGACTAGGCGGTTACAATGAGCAGTTCCTC.

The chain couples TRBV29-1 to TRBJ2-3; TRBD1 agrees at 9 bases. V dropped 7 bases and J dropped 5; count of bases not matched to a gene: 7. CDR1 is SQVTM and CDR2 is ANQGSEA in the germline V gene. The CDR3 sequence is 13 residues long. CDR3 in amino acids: CSAGTGREDTQYF. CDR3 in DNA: TGCAGCGCTGGGACAGGGAGAGAAGATACGCAGTATTTT.

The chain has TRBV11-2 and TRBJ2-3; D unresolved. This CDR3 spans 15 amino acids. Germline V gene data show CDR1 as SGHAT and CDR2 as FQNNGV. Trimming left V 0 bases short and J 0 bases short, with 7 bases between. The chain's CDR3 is CASSLDRDSTDTQYF. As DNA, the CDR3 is TGTGCCAGCAGCTTAGATCGAGATAGCACAGATACGCAGTATTTT.

CDR3 sequence reads: CASGGQGDTIYF. The CDR3 coding sequence is TGTGCCAGCGGGGGACAGGGCGACACCATATATTTT. The chain is built from TRBV2 and TRBJ1-3; 9 nucleotides agree with TRBD1. Looked up from germline, CDR1 is SNHLY and CDR2 is FYNNEI. This CDR3 is 12 amino acids long. J gave up 8 bases and V 8 bases, and 4 bases lay outside the gene matches. The variable domain in full, completed from reference TRBV2 and TRBJ1-3, reads EPEVTQTPSHQVTQMGQEVILRCVPISNHLYFYWYRQILGQKVEFLVSFYNNEISEKSEIFDDQFSVERPDGSNFTLKIRSTKLEDSAMYFCASGGQGDTIYFGEGSWLTVV.

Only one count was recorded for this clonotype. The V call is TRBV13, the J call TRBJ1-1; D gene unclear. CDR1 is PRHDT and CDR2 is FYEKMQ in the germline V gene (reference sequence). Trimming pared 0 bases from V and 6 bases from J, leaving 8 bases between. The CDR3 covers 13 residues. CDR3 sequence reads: CASSLGGVAEAFF. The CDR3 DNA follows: TGTGCCAGCAGCTTAGGCGGGGTAGCTGAAGCTTTCTTT.

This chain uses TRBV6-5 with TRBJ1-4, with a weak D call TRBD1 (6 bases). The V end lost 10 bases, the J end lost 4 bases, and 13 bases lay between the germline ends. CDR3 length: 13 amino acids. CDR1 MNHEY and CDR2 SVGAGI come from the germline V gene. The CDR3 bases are TGTGCCACCCGGGGGCAGAATAATGAAAAACTGTTTTTT. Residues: CATRGQNNEKLFF.

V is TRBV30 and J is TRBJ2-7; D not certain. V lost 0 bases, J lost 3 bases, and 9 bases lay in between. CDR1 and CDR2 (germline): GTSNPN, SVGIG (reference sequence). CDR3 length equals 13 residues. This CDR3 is CAWSVLHIYEQYF. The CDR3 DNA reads TGTGCCTGGAGTGTACTACACATCTACGAGCAGTACTTC.

In DNA form, the CDR3 reads TGTGCCAGCATGGGGGCCGGCACAGATACGCAGTATTTT. Translating it yields CASMGAGTDTQYF. The chain employs TRBV7-2 and TRBJ2-3, with a possible D match to TRBD1 (6 bases). Germline V lookup: CDR1 SGHTA, CDR2 FQGNSA. This CDR3 is 13 amino acids long. Trimming stripped 7 bases from V and 1 base from J, with 9 bases between.

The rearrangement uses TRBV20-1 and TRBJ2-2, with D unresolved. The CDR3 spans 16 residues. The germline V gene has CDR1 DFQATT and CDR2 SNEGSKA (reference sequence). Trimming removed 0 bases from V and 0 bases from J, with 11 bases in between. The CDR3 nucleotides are TGCAGTGCTAGAGATAGTAGAAACGCGAACACCGGGGAGCTGTTTTTT. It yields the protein CSARDSRNANTGELFF.

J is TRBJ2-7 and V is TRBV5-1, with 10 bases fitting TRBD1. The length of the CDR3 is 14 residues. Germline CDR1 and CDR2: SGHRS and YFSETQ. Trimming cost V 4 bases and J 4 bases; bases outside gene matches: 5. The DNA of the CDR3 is TGCGCCAGCAGCCGCGGACAGGGGGAATACGAGCAGTACTTC. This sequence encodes CASSRGQGEYEQYF.